This entry lists 18 T cell receptor beta chains sequenced from one sample in a study of cytomegalovirus exposure and HLA in healthy donors. TCRdb keeps only in-frame clones here, not all; method: immunoSEQ multiplex PCR. The data show 150,000 or so clones, 89% seen once. The sequenced sample consisted of PBMCs. Every receptor here comes from a young woman in good health and CMV-seronegative.

V gene TRBV6-5 combines with J gene TRBJ1-2; TRBD1 matches at 7 bases. J gave up 8 bases and V 7 bases, and 4 bases lay outside the gene matches. Germline CDR1 is MNHEY and CDR2 is SVGAGI. This CDR3 spans 11 amino acids. The CDR3 spells CASTDRVGYTF. The CDR3 DNA reads TGTGCCAGCACCGACAGGGTCGGCTACACCTTC.

This chain connects TRBV10-3 to TRBJ1-1; D perhaps matches TRBD1 (5 bases). Germline assignment: CDR1 ENHRY and CDR2 SYGVKD. V lost 3 bases and J 2 bases, leaving 13 bases between the germline ends. CDR3 length: 15 residues. The CDR3: CAISEGVGLNTEAFF. The DNA of the CDR3 is TGTGCCATCAGTGAAGGGGTGGGACTCAACACTGAAGCTTTCTTT.

The CDR3 region is CASSPAVAGATGYTF. DNA of the CDR3: TGCGCCAGCAGCCCCGCGGTGGCGGGGGCGACGGGCTACACCTTC. The chain couples TRBV5-1 to TRBJ1-2; a weak D match, TRBD1 (6 bases). This CDR3 comprises 15 residues. CDR1 SGHRS and CDR2 YFSETQ come from the germline V gene. V was trimmed by 4 bases and J by 8 bases, leaving 21 bases between them.

V and J are TRBV11-3 and TRBJ2-3; 8 bases map to TRBD1. Per germline, CDR1 SGHNT and CDR2 YENEEA. Trimming removed 6 bases from V and 1 base from J; junction bases left unmatched: 9. This CDR3 region has 16 residues. The CDR3: CASSFDRTGRTDTQYF. The CDR3 region has the DNA TGTGCCAGCAGTTTTGACCGGACAGGGCGCACAGATACGCAGTATTTT.

This chain connects TRBV6-5 to TRBJ2-5; D might be TRBD2 (7 bases). The CDR3 sequence is 14 residues long. The V end lost 6 bases, the J end lost 1 base, and 12 bases lay between the germline ends. Germline lookup yields CDR1 MNHEY and CDR2 SVGAGI. The CDR3 sequence is CASSRAGAQETQYF. The DNA for the CDR3 is TGTGCCAGCAGCCGCGCGGGGGCCCAAGAGACCCAGTACTTC.

The rearrangement links TRBV2 to TRBJ1-1; unclear D gene. Trimming left V 9 bases short and J 1 base short, with 18 bases between. Germline CDR1 SNHLY, CDR2 FYNNEI. The length of the CDR3 is 15 residues. The CDR3 here is CASLRAGRQNTEAFF. The DNA for the CDR3 is TGTGCCAGTTTGAGGGCAGGACGGCAGAACACTGAAGCTTTCTTT.

The CDR3 DNA reads as TGTGCCAGCAGTGAAATGAAGCACTCTGGAAACACCATATATTTT. It codes for CASSEMKHSGNTIYF. The chain uses TRBV6-1 and TRBJ1-3; D is unclear. V lost 2 bases to trimming and J lost 0 bases, with 8 bases between them. Germline V gives CDR1 MNHNS, CDR2 SASEGT. The CDR3 is 15 residues long.

This chain uses TRBV29-1 with TRBJ1-4, with 10 bases fitting TRBD1. The germline gives CDR1 SQVTM, CDR2 ANQGSEA. Losses at the gene ends were 6 bases for V and 6 bases for J; bases not matched to a gene: 7. The CDR3 spans 14 residues. CDR3 DNA: TGCAGCGTACATAGACAGGGGGCGGATGAAAAACTGTTTTTT. Translated, it gives CSVHRQGADEKLFF.

CDR3 in amino acids: CASSPRLAGGTDTQYF. CDR3 nucleotide sequence: TGTGCCAGCAGTCCTAGACTAGCGGGGGGAACAGATACGCAGTATTTT. This chain links TRBV5-4 with TRBJ2-3, with 13 bases that match TRBD2. The CDR3 length is 16 residues. Germline V gene lookup returns CDR1 SGHNT and CDR2 YYREEE (reference sequence). The junction had 6 bases not matched to a gene; V was cut back by 5 bases and J by 3 bases.

The rearrangement links TRBV5-1 to TRBJ1-6, with a tentative D call TRBD1 (6 bases). The V and J ends lost 5 bases and 0 bases respectively, with 12 bases between them. CDR1 and CDR2 (germline): SGHRS, YFSETQ. This CDR3 spans 16 amino acids. The CDR3 sequence: CASSPDSHSYNSPLHF. In DNA form, the CDR3 reads TGCGCCAGCAGTCCGGACAGCCACTCCTATAATTCACCCCTCCACTTT.

The chain employs TRBV6-5 and TRBJ1-2; 7 bases align to TRBD1. Germline CDR1 reads MNHEY; CDR2 reads SVGAGI. CDR3 size: 15 residues. The junction had 10 bases not matched to a gene; V was cut back by 2 bases and J by 7 bases. The chain's CDR3 is CASSYASGTDIGYTF. CDR3 nucleotide sequence: TGTGCCAGCAGTTACGCCTCCGGGACAGACATTGGCTACACCTTC.

This chain connects TRBV4-1 to TRBJ1-4; TRBD1 might be the D (5 bases). Between the trimmed V and J ends, which lost 1 base and 8 bases, there was a span of 8 bases. The CDR3 loop spans 13 amino acids. The germline V gene encodes CDR1 MGHRA and CDR2 YSYEKL. The CDR3: CASSQVAGEKLFF. CDR3 in DNA: TGCGCCAGCAGCCAAGTGGCAGGGGAAAAACTGTTTTTT.

This clone appeared a single time. This chain links TRBV4-1 with TRBJ1-5; D gene unclear. This CDR3 region has 18 residues. From germline, CDR1 is MGHRA and CDR2 YSYEKL. Trimming cost V 1 base and J 5 bases, with 21 bases left between them. In nucleotides, the CDR3 is TGCGCCAGCAGCCAAGTTAAGACTAGTCGGGAGACGGATCAGCCCCAGCATTTT. It specifies CASSQVKTSRETDQPQHF.

CDR3: CASRDTSGNTIYF. The CDR3 bases are TGCGCCAGCCGAGATACCTCTGGAAACACCATATATTTT. This sequence joins TRBV5-1 and TRBJ1-3; D ambiguous. Germline V gene data show CDR1 as SGHRS and CDR2 as YFSETQ. The CDR3 spans 13 residues. Trimming pared 7 bases from V and 0 bases from J, leaving 8 bases between.

The CDR3 protein is CASSLITGPYGYTF. DNA of the CDR3: TGTGCCAGCAGCCTGATAACAGGGCCATATGGCTACACCTTC. The chain links TRBV6-6 to TRBJ1-2; tentatively, D is TRBD1 (6 bases). The V end was cut by 6 bases, the J end by 5 bases, with 16 bases between. CDR1 is MNHNY, CDR2 SVGAGI, per germline (reference sequence). This CDR3 region has 14 residues.

The chain is built from TRBV7-8 and TRBJ2-2, with a tentative D call TRBD2 (5 bases). The CDR3 runs to 15 residues. The germline CDR1 and CDR2 sequences are SGHVS and FQNEAQ. Trimming removed 1 base at V and 6 bases at J, with 12 bases between. CDR3 DNA sequence: TGTGCCAGCAGCTTAGTCCGGGGAAGGGCCGGGGAGCTGTTTTTT. Translation gives CASSLVRGRAGELFF.

This clone is a singleton in its sample. J is TRBJ1-3 and V is TRBV6-1; D remains ambiguous. The CDR3 covers 15 residues. Germline CDR1 MNHNS, CDR2 SASEGT. The V gene lost 7 bases and the J gene lost 3 bases, with 16 bases spanning the gap. Written as DNA, the CDR3 is TGTGCCAGCACCCCTGAGGCGGCGGGTGGAAACACCATATATTTT. This encodes CASTPEAAGGNTIYF.

This clone was seen a single time. This chain connects TRBV5-5 to TRBJ1-2, with 8 bases fitting TRBD1. V was clipped by 0 bases and J by 4 bases; unmatched bases: 11. This CDR3 has 17 residues. The germline CDR1 and CDR2 sequences are SGHKS and YYEKEE (reference sequence). The CDR3 DNA sequence: TGTGCCAGCAGCTTGGGGCGTGCAGGGGGCAGCGGCTATGGCTACACCTTC. Translating it yields CASSLGRAGGSGYGYTF.